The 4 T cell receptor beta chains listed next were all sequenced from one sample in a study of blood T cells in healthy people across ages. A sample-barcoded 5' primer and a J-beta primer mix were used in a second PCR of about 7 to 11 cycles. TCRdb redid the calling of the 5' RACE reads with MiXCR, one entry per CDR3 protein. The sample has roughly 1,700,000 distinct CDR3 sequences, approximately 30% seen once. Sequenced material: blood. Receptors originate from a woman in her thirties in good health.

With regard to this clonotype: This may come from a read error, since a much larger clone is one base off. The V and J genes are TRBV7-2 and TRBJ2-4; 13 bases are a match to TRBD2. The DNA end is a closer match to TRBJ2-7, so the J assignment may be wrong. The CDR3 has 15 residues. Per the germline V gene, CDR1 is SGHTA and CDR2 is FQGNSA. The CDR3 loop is CANSLLAGGRYEQYF. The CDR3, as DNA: TGTGCCAACAGCTTACTAGCGGGAGGGCGCTACGAGCAGTACTTC.

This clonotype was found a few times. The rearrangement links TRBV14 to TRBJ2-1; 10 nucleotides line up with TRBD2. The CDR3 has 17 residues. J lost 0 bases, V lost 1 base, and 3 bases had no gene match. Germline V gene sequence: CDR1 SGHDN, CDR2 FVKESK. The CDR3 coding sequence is TGTGCCAGCAGCCAAGGTCCTAGCGGGAGCTCCTACAATGAGCAGTTCTTC. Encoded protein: CASSQGPSGSSYNEQFF.

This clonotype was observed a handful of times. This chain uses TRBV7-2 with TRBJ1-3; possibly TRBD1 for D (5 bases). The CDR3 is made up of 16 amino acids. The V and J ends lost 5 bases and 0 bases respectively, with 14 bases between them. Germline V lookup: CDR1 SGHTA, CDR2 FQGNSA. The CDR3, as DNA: TGTGCCAGCAGCCCGGGACTCCTGATCTCTGGAAACACCATATATTTT. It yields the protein CASSPGLLISGNTIYF. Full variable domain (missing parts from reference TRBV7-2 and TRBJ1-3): GAGVSQSPSNKVTEKGKDVELRCDPISGHTALYWYRQSLGQGLEFLIYFQGNSAPDKSGLPSDRFSAERTGGSVSTLTIQRTQQEDSAVYLCASSPGLLISGNTIYFGEGSWLTVV.

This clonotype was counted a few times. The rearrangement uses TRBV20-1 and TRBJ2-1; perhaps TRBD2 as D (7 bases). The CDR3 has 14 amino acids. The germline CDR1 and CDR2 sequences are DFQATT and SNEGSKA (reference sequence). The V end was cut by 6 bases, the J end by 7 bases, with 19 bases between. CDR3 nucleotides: TGCAGTGCCCCCCAGACGGGGGGCCGGAATGAGCAGTTCTTC. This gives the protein CSAPQTGGRNEQFF.